The next 6 T cell receptor beta chains were all read from a single sample in a study of T-cell reconstitution after alpha-beta-depleted transplantation in children. A library of TCRbeta sequences, prepared with unique molecular identifiers, was generated. A single record per CDR3 protein comes from TCRdb applying MiXCR to the PCR reads. The profile covers over 100,000 distinct CDR3 sequences, with 10% appearing a single time and about 34% taken by the ten largest. The sample was PBMCs, taken before TCRalphabeta/CD19-depleted stem cell transplant. These TCRs come from a boy aged 2 to 10 with acute lymphoblastic leukemia, due to receive a stem cell transplant.

This clonotype was seen a handful of times. The chain has TRBV7-9 and TRBJ2-7, with a possible D match to TRBD2 (5 bases). The CDR3 has 15 residues. The germline V gene has CDR1 SEHNR and CDR2 FQNEAQ (reference sequence). Trimming took off 4 bases at V and 6 bases at J, with 19 bases between the two ends. As DNA, the CDR3 is TGTGCCAGCAGCTCTACGCATGAGAGGGAACGCGAGCAGTACTTC. It translates to CASSSTHEREREQYF. The variable domain in full, completed from reference TRBV7-9 and TRBJ2-7, reads DTGVSQNPRHKITKRGQNVTFRCDPISEHNRLYWYRQTLGQGPEFLTYFQNEAQLEKSRLLSDRFSAERPKGSFSTLEIQRTEQGDSAMYLCASSSTHEREREQYFGPGTRLTVT.

The chain has TRBV5-1 and TRBJ2-7; 7 nucleotides match TRBD1. The CDR3 contains 17 residues. Germline V gene data show CDR1 as SGHRS and CDR2 as YFSETQ. V gave up 6 bases and J gave up 3 bases; unmatched junction bases: 18. The CDR3 is CASKPGTVGGPHYEQYF. The CDR3 DNA reads TGCGCCAGCAAACCAGGGACAGTTGGTGGACCTCACTACGAGCAGTACTTC. The whole variable domain, filled in from reference TRBV5-1 and TRBJ2-7, reads KAGVTQTPRYLIKTRGQQVTLSCSPISGHRSVSWYQQTPGQGLQFLFEYFSETQRNKGNFPGRFSGRQFSNSRSEMNVSTLELGDSALYLCASKPGTVGGPHYEQYFGPGTRLTVT.

This clonotype occurred a few times. This chain connects TRBV20-1 to TRBJ2-7; D is unresolved. The CDR3 consists of 12 residues. Germline CDR1 is DFQATT and CDR2 is SNEGSKA (reference sequence). The V gene lost 3 bases and the J gene lost 0 bases, with 6 bases spanning the gap. The CDR3 coding sequence is TGCAGTGCTAGCGAGAGCTCCTACGAGCAGTACTTC. Its translation: CSASESSYEQYF.

The J gene is TRBJ2-5, the V gene TRBV20-1, with no clear D. This CDR3 is built from 13 residues. The ends were cut back, 2 bases at V and 1 base at J, with 8 bases in the middle. Germline CDR1 is DFQATT and CDR2 is SNEGSKA (reference sequence). The CDR3 is CSARLQTQETQYF. The CDR3 region has the DNA TGCAGTGCTAGACTCCAGACCCAAGAGACCCAGTACTTC.

The genes are TRBV5-1 and TRBJ2-1; D may be TRBD1 (6 bases). Trimming cost V 3 bases and J 9 bases, with 22 bases left between them. The CDR3 sequence is 16 residues long. The germline V gene has CDR1 SGHRS and CDR2 YFSETQ. CDR3 sequence: CASSSGLAAGVGEQFF. Here the CDR3 DNA reads TGCGCCAGCAGCTCCGGCTTGGCGGCAGGGGTGGGTGAGCAGTTCTTC.

The table lists this clonotype with many counts. The chain employs TRBV5-1 and TRBJ2-1; tentative D call: TRBD2 (5 bases). The germline V gene has CDR1 SGHRS and CDR2 YFSETQ. The V gene lost 0 bases and the J gene lost 12 bases, with 13 bases spanning the gap. This CDR3 comprises 13 residues. CDR3 DNA: TGCGCCAGCAGCTTGGGGGAGCGGAGCGGGCAGTTCTTC. Protein: CASSLGERSGQFF. Full variable domain (remainder filled in from reference TRBV5-1 and TRBJ2-1): KAGVTQTPRYLIKTRGQQVTLSCSPISGHRSVSWYQQTPGQGLQFLFEYFSETQRNKGNFPGRFSGRQFSNSRSEMNVSTLELGDSALYLCASSLGERSGQFFGPGTRLTVL.